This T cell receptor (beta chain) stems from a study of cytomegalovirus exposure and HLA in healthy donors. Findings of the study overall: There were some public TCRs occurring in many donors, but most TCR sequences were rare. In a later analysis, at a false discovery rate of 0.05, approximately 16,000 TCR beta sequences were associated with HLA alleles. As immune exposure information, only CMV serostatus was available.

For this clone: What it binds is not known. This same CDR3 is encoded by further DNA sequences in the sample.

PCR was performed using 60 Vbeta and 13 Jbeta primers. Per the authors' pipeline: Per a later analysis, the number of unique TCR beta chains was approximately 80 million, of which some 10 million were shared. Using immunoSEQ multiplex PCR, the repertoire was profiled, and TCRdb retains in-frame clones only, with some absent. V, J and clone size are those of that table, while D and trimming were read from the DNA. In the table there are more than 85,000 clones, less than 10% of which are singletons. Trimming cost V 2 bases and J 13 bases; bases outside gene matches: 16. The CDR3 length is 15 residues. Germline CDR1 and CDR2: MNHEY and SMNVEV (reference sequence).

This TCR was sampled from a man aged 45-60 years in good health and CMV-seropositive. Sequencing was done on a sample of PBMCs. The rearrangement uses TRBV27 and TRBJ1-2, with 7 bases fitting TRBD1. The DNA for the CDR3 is TGTGCCAGCAGTTTACCCCCGATTCAGGGGGGACCTCTCACCTTC. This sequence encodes CASSLPPIQGGPLTF.